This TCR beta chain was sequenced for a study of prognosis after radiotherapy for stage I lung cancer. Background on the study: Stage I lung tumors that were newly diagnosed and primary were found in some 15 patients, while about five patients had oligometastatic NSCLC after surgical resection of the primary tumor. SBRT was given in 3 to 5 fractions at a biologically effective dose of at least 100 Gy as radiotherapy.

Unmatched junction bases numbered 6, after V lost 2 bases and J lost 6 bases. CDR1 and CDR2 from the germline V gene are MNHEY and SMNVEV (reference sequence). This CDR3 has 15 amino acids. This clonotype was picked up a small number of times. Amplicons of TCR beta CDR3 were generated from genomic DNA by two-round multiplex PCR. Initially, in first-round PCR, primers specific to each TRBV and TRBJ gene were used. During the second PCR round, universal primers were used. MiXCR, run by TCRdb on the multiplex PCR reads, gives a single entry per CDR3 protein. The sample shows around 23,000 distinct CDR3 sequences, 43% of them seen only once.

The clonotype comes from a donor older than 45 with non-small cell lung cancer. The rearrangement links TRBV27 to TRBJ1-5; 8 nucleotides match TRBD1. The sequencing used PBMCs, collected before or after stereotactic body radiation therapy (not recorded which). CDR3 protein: CASSLEQGAGQPQHF. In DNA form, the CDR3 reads TGTGCCAGCAGTTTAGAGCAGGGGGCAGGTCAGCCCCAGCATTTT.